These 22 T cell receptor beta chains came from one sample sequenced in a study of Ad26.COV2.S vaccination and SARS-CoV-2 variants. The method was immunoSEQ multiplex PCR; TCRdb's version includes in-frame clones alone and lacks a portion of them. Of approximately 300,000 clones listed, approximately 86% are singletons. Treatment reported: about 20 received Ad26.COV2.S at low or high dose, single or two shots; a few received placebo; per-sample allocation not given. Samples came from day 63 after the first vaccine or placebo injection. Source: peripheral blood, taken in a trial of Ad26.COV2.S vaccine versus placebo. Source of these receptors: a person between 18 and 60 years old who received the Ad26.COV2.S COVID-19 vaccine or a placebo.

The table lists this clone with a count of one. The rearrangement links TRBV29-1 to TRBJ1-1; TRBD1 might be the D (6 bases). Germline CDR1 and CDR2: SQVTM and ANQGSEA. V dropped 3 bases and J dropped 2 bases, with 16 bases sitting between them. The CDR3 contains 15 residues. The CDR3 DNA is TGCAGCGTTGAGTACCTGGGACAACTAAACACTGAAGCTTTCTTT. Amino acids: CSVEYLGQLNTEAFF.

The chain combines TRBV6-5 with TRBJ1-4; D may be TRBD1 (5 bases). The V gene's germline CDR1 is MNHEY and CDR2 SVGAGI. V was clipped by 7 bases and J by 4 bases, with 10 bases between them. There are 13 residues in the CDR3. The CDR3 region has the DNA TGTGCCAGCACAGGGCGTTATAATGAAAAACTGTTTTTT. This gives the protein CASTGRYNEKLFF.

The CDR3 DNA follows: TGTGCCAGTAAAGCGGGGGGGCCGGGGAATGAGCAGTTCTTC. Its translation: CASKAGGPGNEQFF. The chain couples TRBV19 to TRBJ2-1, with TRBD2 identical over 10 bases. The CDR3 spans 14 residues. The germline gives CDR1 LNHDA, CDR2 SQIVND (reference sequence). Losses at the gene ends were 7 bases for V and 7 bases for J; bases not matched to a gene: 7.

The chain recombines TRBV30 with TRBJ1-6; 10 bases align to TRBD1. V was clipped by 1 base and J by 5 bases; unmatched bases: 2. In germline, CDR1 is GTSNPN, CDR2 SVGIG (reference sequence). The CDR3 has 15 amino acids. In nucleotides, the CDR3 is TGTGCCTGGAGTGAGGGACAGGGGAATAATTCACCCCTCCACTTT. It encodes CAWSEGQGNNSPLHF.

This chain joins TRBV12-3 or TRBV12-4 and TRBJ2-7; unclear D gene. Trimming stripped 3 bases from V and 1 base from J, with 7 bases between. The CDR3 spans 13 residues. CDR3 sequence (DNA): TGTGCCAGCAGTTTTGGGGTTTCCTACGAGCAGTACTTC. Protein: CASSFGVSYEQYF.

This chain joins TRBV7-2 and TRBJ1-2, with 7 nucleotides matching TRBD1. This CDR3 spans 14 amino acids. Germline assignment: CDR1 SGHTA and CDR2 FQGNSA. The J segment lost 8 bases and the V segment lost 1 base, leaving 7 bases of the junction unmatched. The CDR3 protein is CASSLGRQGGGYTF. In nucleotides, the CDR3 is TGTGCCAGCAGCTTAGGGCGGCAGGGGGGAGGCTACACCTTC.

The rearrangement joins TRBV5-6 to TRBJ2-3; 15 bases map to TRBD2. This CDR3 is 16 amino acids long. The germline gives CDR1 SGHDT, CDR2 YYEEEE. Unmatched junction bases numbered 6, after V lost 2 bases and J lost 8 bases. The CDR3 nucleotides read TGTGCCAGCAGCTTTGGACTAGCGGGGGGGCGAACTACGCAGTATTTT. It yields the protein CASSFGLAGGRTTQYF.

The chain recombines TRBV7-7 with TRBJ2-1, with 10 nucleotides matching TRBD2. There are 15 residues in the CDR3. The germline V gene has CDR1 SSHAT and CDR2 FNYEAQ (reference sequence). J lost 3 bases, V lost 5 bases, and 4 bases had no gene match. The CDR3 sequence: CASSPGTSVYNEQFF. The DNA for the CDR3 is TGTGCCAGCAGCCCCGGGACTAGCGTCTACAATGAGCAGTTCTTC. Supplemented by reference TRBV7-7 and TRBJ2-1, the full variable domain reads GAGVSQSPRYKVTKRGQDVTLRCDPISSHATLYWYQQALGQGPEFLTYFNYEAQPDKSGLPSDRFSAERPEGSISTLTIQRTEQRDSAMYRCASSPGTSVYNEQFFGPGTRLTVL.

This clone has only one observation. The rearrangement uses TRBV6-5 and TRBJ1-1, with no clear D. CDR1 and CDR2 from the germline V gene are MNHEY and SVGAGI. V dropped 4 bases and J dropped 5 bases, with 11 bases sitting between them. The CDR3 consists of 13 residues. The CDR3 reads CASSSAPGTEAFF. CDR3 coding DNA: TGTGCCAGCAGTTCAGCTCCGGGGACTGAAGCTTTCTTT.

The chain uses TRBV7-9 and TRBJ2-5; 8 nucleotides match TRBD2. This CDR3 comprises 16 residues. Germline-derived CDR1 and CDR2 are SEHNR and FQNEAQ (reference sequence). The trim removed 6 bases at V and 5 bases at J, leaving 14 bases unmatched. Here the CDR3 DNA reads TGTGCCAGCAGACTGCCGTGGGGACTAGGAGTTGAGACCCAGTACTTC. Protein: CASRLPWGLGVETQYF.

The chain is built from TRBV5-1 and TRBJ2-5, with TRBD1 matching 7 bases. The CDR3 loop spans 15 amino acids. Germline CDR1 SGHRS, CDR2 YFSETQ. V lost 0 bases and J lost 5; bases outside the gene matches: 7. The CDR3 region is CASSLVTGAGETQYF. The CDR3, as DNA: TGCGCCAGCAGCTTGGTTACAGGGGCCGGGGAGACCCAGTACTTC.

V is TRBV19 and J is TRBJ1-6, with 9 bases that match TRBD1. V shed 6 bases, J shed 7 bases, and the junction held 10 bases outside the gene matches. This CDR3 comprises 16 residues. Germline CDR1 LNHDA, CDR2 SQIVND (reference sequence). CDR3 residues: CASSDPGQGSNSPLHF. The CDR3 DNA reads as TGTGCCAGTAGCGACCCGGGACAGGGATCCAATTCACCCCTCCACTTT.

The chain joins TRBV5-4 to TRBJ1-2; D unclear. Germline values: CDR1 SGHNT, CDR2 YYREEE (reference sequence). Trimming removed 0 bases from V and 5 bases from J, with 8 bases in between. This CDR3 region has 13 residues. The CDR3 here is CASSLEAIYGYTF. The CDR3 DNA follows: TGTGCCAGCAGCTTGGAGGCCATTTATGGCTACACCTTC.

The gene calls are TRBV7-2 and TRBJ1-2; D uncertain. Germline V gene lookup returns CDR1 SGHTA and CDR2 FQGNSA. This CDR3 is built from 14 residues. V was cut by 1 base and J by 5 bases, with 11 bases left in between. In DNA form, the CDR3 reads TGTGCCAGCAGCTTAGACCCGGTACCTTATGGCTACACCTTC. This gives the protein CASSLDPVPYGYTF.

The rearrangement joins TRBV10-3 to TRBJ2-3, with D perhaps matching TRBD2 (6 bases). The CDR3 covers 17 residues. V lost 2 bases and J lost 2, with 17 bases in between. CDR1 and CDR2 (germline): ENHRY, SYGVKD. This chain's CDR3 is CAISETRLGGDTDTQYF. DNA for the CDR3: TGTGCCATCAGTGAGACAAGACTAGGCGGGGACACAGATACGCAGTATTTT.

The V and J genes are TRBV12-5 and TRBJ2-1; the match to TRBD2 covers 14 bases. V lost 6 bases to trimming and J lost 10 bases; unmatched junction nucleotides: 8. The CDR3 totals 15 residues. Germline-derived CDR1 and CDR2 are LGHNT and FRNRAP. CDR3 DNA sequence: TGTGCTAGTGGCCCGGGACTAGCGGGGGAAGAAGAGCAGTTCTTC. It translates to CASGPGLAGEEEQFF.

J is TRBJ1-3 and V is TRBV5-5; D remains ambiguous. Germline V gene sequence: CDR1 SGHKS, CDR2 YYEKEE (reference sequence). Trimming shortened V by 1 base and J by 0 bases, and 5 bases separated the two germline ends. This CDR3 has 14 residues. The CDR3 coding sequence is TGTGCCAGCAGCTTGCGTCGCTCTGGAAACACCATATATTTT. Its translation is CASSLRRSGNTIYF.

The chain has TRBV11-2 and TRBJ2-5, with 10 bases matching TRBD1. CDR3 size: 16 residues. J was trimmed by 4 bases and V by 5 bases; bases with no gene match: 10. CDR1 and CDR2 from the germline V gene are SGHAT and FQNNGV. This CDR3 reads CASSPWTGGMVETQYF. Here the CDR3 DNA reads TGTGCCAGCAGCCCTTGGACAGGGGGAATGGTAGAGACCCAGTACTTC.

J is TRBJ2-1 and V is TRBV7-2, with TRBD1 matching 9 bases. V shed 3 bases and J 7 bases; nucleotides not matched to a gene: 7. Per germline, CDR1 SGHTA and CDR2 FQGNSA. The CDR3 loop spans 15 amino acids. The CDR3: CASSFGTGYANEQFF. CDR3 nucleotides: TGTGCCAGCAGCTTTGGGACAGGGTACGCGAATGAGCAGTTCTTC.

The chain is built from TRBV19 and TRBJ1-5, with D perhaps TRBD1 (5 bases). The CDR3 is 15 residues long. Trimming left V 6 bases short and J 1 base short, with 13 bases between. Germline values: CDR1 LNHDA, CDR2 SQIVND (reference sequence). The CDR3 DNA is TGTGCCAGTAGGAGGCAGGGTGAAAGCAATCAGCCCCAGCATTTT. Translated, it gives CASRRQGESNQPQHF.

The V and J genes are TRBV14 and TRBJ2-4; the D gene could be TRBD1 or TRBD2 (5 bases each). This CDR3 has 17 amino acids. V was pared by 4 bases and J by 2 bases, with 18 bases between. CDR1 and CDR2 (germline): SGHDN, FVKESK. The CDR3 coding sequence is TGTGCCAGCAGCCGCCTTACAGGAGGTGGATCCAAAAACATTCAGTACTTC. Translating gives CASSRLTGGGSKNIQYF.

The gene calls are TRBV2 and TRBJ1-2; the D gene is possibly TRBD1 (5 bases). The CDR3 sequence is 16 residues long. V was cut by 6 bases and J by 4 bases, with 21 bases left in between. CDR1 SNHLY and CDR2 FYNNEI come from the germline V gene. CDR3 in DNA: TGTGCCAGCAGCGACCGGGACTCACTTTTCTCCTATGGCTACACCTTC. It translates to CASSDRDSLFSYGYTF.